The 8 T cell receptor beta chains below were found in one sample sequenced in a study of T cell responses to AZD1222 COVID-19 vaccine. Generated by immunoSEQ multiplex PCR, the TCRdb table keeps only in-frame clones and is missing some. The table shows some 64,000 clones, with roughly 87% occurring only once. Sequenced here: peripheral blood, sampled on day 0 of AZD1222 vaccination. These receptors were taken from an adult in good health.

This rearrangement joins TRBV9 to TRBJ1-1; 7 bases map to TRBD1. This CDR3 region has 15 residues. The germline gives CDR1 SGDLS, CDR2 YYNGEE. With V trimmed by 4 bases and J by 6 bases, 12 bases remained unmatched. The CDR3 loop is CASSYKGTAQSEAFF. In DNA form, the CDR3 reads TGTGCCAGCAGCTATAAAGGGACAGCACAGTCTGAAGCTTTCTTT.

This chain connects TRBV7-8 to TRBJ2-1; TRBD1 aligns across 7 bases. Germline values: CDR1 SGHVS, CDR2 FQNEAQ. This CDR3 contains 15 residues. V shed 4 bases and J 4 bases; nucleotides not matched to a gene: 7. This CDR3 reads CASSYGTDQYNEQFF. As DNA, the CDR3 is TGTGCCAGCAGCTACGGGACAGACCAATACAATGAGCAGTTCTTC.

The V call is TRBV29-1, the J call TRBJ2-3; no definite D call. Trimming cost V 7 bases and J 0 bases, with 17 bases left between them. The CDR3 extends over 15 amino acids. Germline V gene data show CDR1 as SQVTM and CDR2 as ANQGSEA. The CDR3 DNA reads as TGCAGCGCGGGCCGGGCGGCAGGAAGCACAGATACGCAGTATTTT. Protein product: CSAGRAAGSTDTQYF.

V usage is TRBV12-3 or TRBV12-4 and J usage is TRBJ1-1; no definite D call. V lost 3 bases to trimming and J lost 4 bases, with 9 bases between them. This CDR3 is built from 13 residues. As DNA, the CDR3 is TGTGCCAGCAGTTTGGAGGGTGGCACTGAAGCTTTCTTT. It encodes CASSLEGGTEAFF.

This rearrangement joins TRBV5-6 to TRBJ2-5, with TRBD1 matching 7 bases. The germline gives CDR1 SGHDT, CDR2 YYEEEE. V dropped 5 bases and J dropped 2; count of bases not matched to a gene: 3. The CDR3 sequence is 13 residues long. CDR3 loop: CASRSTGQETQYF. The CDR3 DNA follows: TGTGCCAGCAGATCGACAGGGCAAGAGACCCAGTACTTC.

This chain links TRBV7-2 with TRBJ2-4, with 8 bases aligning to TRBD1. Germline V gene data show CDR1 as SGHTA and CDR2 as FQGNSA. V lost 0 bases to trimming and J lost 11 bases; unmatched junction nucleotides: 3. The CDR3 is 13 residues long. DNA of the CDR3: TGTGCCAGCAGCTTAGCCGGACAGGGCCTTCAGTACTTC. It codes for CASSLAGQGLQYF.

CDR3 loop: CASSFGQVNYGYTF. The CDR3 DNA is TGTGCCAGCAGCTTTGGTCAAGTTAACTATGGCTACACCTTC. This chain joins TRBV5-6 and TRBJ1-2; D call uncertain. Germline values: CDR1 SGHDT, CDR2 YYEEEE. Trimming pared 2 bases from V and 1 base from J, leaving 9 bases between. There are 14 residues in the CDR3.

In DNA form, the CDR3 reads TGTGCCAGCAGGCGGGGACAGGGAGCTATGAACACTGAAGCTTTCTTT. Its translation is CASRRGQGAMNTEAFF. The J gene is TRBJ1-1, the V gene TRBV28, with 9 bases identical to TRBD1. This CDR3 comprises 16 residues. The J segment lost 0 bases and the V segment lost 6 bases, leaving 8 bases of the junction unmatched. Germline V gene sequence: CDR1 MDHEN, CDR2 SYDVKM.